The T cell receptor beta chain under discussion was sequenced for a study of cytomegalovirus exposure and HLA in healthy donors. Study at large: From 170 million or so T cells, an earlier analysis saw approximately 110 million unique TCR beta sequences.

Study-level results: Accurate prediction of most subjects' HLA-A and HLA-B alleles from TCR beta sequences was reported.

About this clone itself: Its target is not known.

V dropped 4 bases and J dropped 5; count of bases not matched to a gene: 3. CDR1 is MNHNS and CDR2 is SASEGT in the germline V gene. The CDR3 runs to 15 residues. The PCR ran on 60 Vbeta and 13 Jbeta primers. Data came from immunoSEQ multiplex PCR; TCRdb stores just in-frame clones and leaves some out. The sample contains 180,000 or so clones, 75% to 80% of which appear only once. The receptor's source is a man in his forties in good health and CMV-seropositive. The sequencing input was PBMCs. The chain is built from TRBV6-1 and TRBJ2-1; 12 nucleotides line up with TRBD2. As DNA, the CDR3 is TGTGCCAGCAGTGTGACTAGCGGGAGAGACAATGAGCAGTTCTTC. It yields the protein CASSVTSGRDNEQFF.